This TCR beta chain was observed in a study of blood T cell repertoires in COVID-19. Germline V gene sequence: CDR1 MNHEY, CDR2 SMNVEV (reference sequence). V shed 1 base and J 10 bases; nucleotides not matched to a gene: 18. This CDR3 is built from 18 residues. The assay was immunoSEQ multiplex PCR, and TCRdb's table has in-frame clones only and misses some. This table holds about 210,000 clones, 89% found once. This clonotype was obtained from a young woman who had recovered from COVID-19. The chain is built from TRBV27 and TRBJ2-2; 7 positions match TRBD2. The sequenced material came from PBMCs or T cells enriched from blood (not recorded which). The CDR3 sequence is CASSLFRVAGDPGEELFF. The CDR3 region has the DNA TGTGCCAGCAGTTTATTCCGGGTTGCGGGGGATCCTGGGGAGGAGCTGTTTTTT.